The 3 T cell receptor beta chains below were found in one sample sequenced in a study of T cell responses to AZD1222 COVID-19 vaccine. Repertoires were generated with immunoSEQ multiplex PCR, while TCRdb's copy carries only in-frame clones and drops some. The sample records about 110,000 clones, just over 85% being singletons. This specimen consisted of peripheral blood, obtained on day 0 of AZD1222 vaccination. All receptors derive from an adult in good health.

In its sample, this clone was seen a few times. The CDR3 loop reads CASSTPGWNEQYF. Written as DNA, the CDR3 is TGTGCCAGTAGTACCCCCGGGTGGAACGAGCAGTACTTC. The rearrangement joins TRBV19 to TRBJ2-7; D remains ambiguous. V gave up 4 bases and J gave up 5 bases, with 12 bases separating them. From germline, CDR1 is LNHDA and CDR2 SQIVND (reference sequence). This CDR3 is built from 13 residues.

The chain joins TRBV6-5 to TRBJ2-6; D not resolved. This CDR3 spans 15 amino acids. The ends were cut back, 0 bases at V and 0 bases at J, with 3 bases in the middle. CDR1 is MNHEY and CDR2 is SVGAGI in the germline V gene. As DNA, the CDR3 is TGTGCCAGCAGTTACTCAAGCTCTGGGGCCAACGTCCTGACTTTC. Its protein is CASSYSSSGANVLTF.

The CDR3 spells CASSLSDRESWNEKLFF. The CDR3 DNA follows: TGTGCCAGCAGCTTATCCGACAGGGAGTCATGGAATGAAAAACTGTTTTTT. The chain has TRBV7-9 and TRBJ1-4, with 7 bases identical to TRBD1. This CDR3 is 17 amino acids long. The V gene's germline CDR1 is SEHNR and CDR2 FQNEAQ (reference sequence). Trimming took 2 bases from V and 5 from J; bases not matched to a gene: 11. The full variable domain, rest sourced from reference TRBV7-9 and TRBJ1-4, is DTGVSQNPRHKITKRGQNVTFRCDPISEHNRLYWYRQTLGQGPEFLTYFQNEAQLEKSRLLSDRFSAERPKGSFSTLEIQRTEQGDSAMYLCASSLSDRESWNEKLFFGSGTQLSVL.